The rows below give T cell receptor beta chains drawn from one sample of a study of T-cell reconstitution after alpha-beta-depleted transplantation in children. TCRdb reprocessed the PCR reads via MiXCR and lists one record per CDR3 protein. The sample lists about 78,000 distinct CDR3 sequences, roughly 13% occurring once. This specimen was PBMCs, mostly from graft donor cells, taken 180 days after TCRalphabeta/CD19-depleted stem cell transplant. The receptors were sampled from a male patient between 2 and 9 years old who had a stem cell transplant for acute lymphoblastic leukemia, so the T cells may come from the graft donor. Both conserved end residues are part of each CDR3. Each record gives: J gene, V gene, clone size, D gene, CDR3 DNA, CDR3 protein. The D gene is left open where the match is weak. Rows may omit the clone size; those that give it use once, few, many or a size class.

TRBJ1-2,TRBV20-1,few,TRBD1,TGCAGTGCTAGAGGGAGGACATCGACAGGGGGCGATGGCTACACCTTC,CSARGRTSTGGDGYTF
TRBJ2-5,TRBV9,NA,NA,TGTGCCAGCAGCGTCGACTTCGAGGAGACCCAGTACTTC,CASSVDFEETQYF
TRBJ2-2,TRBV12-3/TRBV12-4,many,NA,TGTGCCAGCAGTTTTGGGCAGGGAGGGAACACCGGGGAGCTGTTTTTT,CASSFGQGGNTGELFF
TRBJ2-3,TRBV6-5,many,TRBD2,TGTGCCAGCAGTTATGCCGGGACTAGCGGGAGGACAGATACGCAGTATTTT,CASSYAGTSGRTDTQYF
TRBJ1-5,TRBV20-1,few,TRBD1,TGCAGTGCTGACGGACAGGGGGCGGAATGGGACAATCAGCCCCAGCATTTT,CSADGQGAEWDNQPQHF
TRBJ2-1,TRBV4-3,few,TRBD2,TGCGCCAGCAGCCAAGAGGATGCGAGCGGGAGGCCCTGGAATGAGCAGTTCTTC,CASSQEDASGRPWNEQFF
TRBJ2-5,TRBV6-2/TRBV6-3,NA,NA,TGTGCCAGCAGTTACGCTTACCGGCAAGAGACCCAGTACTTC,CASSYAYRQETQYF
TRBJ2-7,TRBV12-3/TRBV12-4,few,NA,TGTGCCAGCAGTTTAGGTTCCCACCGGTCACAGTACTTC,CASSLGSHRSQYF
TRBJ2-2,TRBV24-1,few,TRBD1,TGTGCCACCGGATCTTGGACAGGCGGTACCGGGGAGCTGTTTTTT,CATGSWTGGTGELFF
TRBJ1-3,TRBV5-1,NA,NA,TGCGCCAGCAGCCCAGGGAAGCTCTTCCCCTCTGGAAACACCATATATTTT,CASSPGKLFPSGNTIYF
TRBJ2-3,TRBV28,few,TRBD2,TGTGCCAGCAGTCCCCCTAGCGTCTCCGGGAGGGATACGCAGTATTTT,CASSPPSVSGRDTQYF
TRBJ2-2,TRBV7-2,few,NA,TGTGCCAGCAGCTTAGTACAGGGCGGGGAGCTGTTTTTT,CASSLVQGGELFF
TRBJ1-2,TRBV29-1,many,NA,TGCAGCGTCGCCGGGACACTTTTTAACTATGGCTACACCTTC,CSVAGTLFNYGYTF
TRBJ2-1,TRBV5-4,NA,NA,TGTGCCAGCAGCGCGCGTAGGCGGACCTACAATGAGCAGTTCTTC,CASSARRRTYNEQFF
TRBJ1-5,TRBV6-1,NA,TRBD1,TGTGCCAGCAGTCGACAGGGTCTGAGCAATCAGCCCCAGCATTTT,CASSRQGLSNQPQHF
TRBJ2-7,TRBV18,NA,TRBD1,TGTGCCAGCTCACCACCGGACAGGGCCCGTTACGAGCAGTACTTC,CASSPPDRARYEQYF
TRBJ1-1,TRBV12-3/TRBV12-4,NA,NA,TGTGCCAGCAGTTTGCGGGGGACACATGAAGCTTTCTTT,CASSLRGTHEAFF
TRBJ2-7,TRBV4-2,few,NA,TGTGCCAGCAGCCAAGAGGGCGGATCATCCTACGAGCAGTACTTC,CASSQEGGSSYEQYF
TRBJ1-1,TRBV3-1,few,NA,TGTGCCAGCAGCCAAGGGCGAAAACTGGTACCTGAAGCTTTCTTT,CASSQGRKLVPEAFF
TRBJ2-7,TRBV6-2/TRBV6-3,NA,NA,TGTGCCAGCACGGGGCACAGTAAAGCCTACGAGCAGTACTTC,CASTGHSKAYEQYF
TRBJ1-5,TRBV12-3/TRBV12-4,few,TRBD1,TGTGCCAGCAGTTTAGGGGACAGCCCTAATCAGCCCCAGCATTTT,CASSLGDSPNQPQHF
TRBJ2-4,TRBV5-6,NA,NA,TGTGCCAGCAGCCTGGGGGACCTACAAGCCAAAAACATTCAGTACTTC,CASSLGDLQAKNIQYF
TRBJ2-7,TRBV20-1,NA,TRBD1,TGCAGTGCTAGTCCAGGCTCCTTCCCTAACAATCCGGACAGGAAAAGGGACGAGCAGTACTTC,CSASPGSFPNNPDRKRDEQYF
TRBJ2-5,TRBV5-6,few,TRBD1,TGTGCCAGCATGCTAACACAAGGACAGGGGGCAGGAGAGACCCAGTACTTC,CASMLTQGQGAGETQYF
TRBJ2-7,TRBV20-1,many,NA,TGCAGTGTTAGTAGGACATTGATCTACGAGCAGTACTTC,CSVSRTLIYEQYF
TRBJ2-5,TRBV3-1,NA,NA,TGTGCCAGCAGCCAAGGAGGGGTGAAGGAGACCCAGTACTTC,CASSQGGVKETQYF
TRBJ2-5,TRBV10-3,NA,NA,TGTGCCATCAGTGTAGCGGAGGAGACCCAGTACTTC,CAISVAEETQYF
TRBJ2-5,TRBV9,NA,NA,TGTGCCAGCAGCGTAGCTGGGGCGGGACGGGAGACCCAGTACTTC,CASSVAGAGRETQYF
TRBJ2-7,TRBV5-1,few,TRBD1,TGCGCCAGCAGCCGGGACAGGGCCGAGCAGTACTTC,CASSRDRAEQYF
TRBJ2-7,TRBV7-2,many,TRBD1,TGTGCCAGCAGCTCGGACAGGTGGTCCTACGAGCAGTACTTC,CASSSDRWSYEQYF
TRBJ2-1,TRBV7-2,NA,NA,TGTGCCAGCAGCTTAGGAGCGGACCCCTACAATGAGCAGTTCTTC,CASSLGADPYNEQFF
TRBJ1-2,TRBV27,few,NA,TGTGCCAGCAGTACCATCGGAGGGCACTATGGCTACACCTTC,CASSTIGGHYGYTF
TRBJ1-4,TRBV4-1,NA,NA,TGCGCCAGCAGCCTCACTCCCCACAGTGCAACTAATGAAAAACTGTTTTTT,CASSLTPHSATNEKLFF
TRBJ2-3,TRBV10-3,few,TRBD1,TGTGCCATCAGGACAGGGGGCACCACAGATACGCAGTATTTT,CAIRTGGTTDTQYF
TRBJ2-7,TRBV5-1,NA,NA,TGCGCCAGCAGCTCCCACCAGGGCAGCTCCTACGAGCAGTACTTC,CASSSHQGSSYEQYF
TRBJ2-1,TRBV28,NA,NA,TGTGCCAGCAGCCAGGCCAATGAGCAGTTCTTC,CASSQANEQFF
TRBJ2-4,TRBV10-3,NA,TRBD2,TGTGCCATAGCCGGGACTAGCATCATTCAGTACTTC,CAIAGTSIIQYF
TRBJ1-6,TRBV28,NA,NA,TGTGCCAGCAGAATGAGCCCTGGGGGTTCACCCCTCCACTTT,CASRMSPGGSPLHF
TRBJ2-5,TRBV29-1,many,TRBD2,TGCAGCGTTGTTAAGCGGGAGGCCCAAGAGACCCAGTACTTC,CSVVKREAQETQYF
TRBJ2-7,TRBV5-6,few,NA,TGTGCCAGCAGCTTACACCACATCAGGAGTCAGTACTTC,CASSLHHIRSQYF
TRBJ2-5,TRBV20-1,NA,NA,TGCAGTGCTGGTTTGACGGACCAGTACTTC,CSAGLTDQYF